This T cell receptor beta chain was found in a study of OX40 agonist ivuxolimab in advanced cancers. Profiled with immunoSEQ multiplex PCR; TCRdb holds only in-frame clones, not every one. The sample lists approximately 28,000 clones, approximately 90% occurring once. The CDR3 runs 13 residues. Germline lookup yields CDR1 SGHRS and CDR2 YFSETQ. Trimming took off 3 bases at V and 3 bases at J, with 10 bases between the two ends. This specimen was CD4+ or CD8+ T cells sorted from blood, taken in a trial of the OX40 agonist ivuxolimab. This receptor was identified in an adult with an advanced solid tumor such as melanoma, head and neck, liver or kidney cancer. The chain uses TRBV5-1 and TRBJ2-7; D is unclear. CDR3 in DNA: TGCGCCAGCAGCTACGGGCCAAACTACGAGCAGTACTTC. This encodes CASSYGPNYEQYF.